This T cell receptor (beta chain) originates from a study of cytomegalovirus exposure and HLA in healthy donors. Study background: Of all 400 or so donors who were genotyped, under 90% belonged to the Caucasian-associated ancestry cluster.

The trim removed 3 bases at V and 1 base at J, leaving 6 bases unmatched. The CDR3 is 16 residues long. CDR1 MNHNY and CDR2 SVGAGI come from the germline V gene (reference sequence). With 60 Vbeta and 13 Jbeta primers, the PCR was carried out. The protocol was immunoSEQ multiplex PCR, while the TCRdb copy is restricted to in-frame clones and leaves out a portion. The data show more than 85,000 clones, less than 70% seen once. This clonotype originated in a woman aged 70-85 years in good health and CMV-seropositive. The sample comprised PBMCs. The chain couples TRBV6-6 to TRBJ2-7, with TRBD1 matching 10 bases. The CDR3 DNA reads as TGTGCCAGCAGTTATTCTGACAGGGGGCCTTCCTACGAGCAGTACTTC. This encodes CASSYSDRGPSYEQYF.